Listed below are T cell receptor beta chains from one sample, sequenced in a study of blood T cell repertoires in COVID-19. Repertoires were generated with immunoSEQ multiplex PCR, while TCRdb's copy carries only in-frame clones and drops some. The sample has 130,000 to 150,000 clones; 88% are singletons. The sample was peripheral blood. The source of these receptors is a human donor in a cohort sampled during active COVID-19. CDR3s include the opening cysteine and the closing phenylalanine or tryptophan. D genes are given only for firm matches. The listing skips clone size in some rows; elsewhere it reads once, few, many or a size class.

.	TRBV2	TRBJ1-1	few	TGTGCCAGCGGCCGGGACTCGGGCACTGAAGCTTTCTTT	CASGRDSGTEAFF
TRBD1	TRBV24-1	TRBJ2-5	.	TGTGCCACCAGTGACAGGACAGGGGTCAAGGAGACCCAGTACTTC	CATSDRTGVKETQYF
TRBD1	TRBV2	TRBJ1-4	.	TGTGCCAGCAGTGGGGACAGGGGGCGCGGGCTCACAACTAATGAAAAACTGTTTTTT	CASSGDRGRGLTTNEKLFF
.	TRBV19	TRBJ2-2	few	TGTGCCTCCCATCACACCGGGGAGCTGTTTTTT	CASHHTGELFF
TRBD1	TRBV18	TRBJ1-4	few	TGTGCCAGCTCACCGGTCGGACAGGGCGTCGAAAAACTGTTTTTT	CASSPVGQGVEKLFF
.	TRBV20-1	TRBJ1-1	.	TGCGCGGGGCCTGATCACACTGAAGCTTTCTTT	CAGPDHTEAFF
TRBD2	TRBV7-9	TRBJ2-7	.	TGTGCCAGCAGCTTAGGCGGGGGACCCCTCTACGAGCAGTACTTC	CASSLGGGPLYEQYF
TRBD1	TRBV19	TRBJ2-5	.	TGTGCCAGTAGTACTGACAGGGGTCGAGGGGAGACCCAGTACTTC	CASSTDRGRGETQYF
.	TRBV5-4	TRBJ2-3	.	TGTGCCAGCAGTTCCACCGGACTGGGCGGGAATACGCAGTATTTT	CASSSTGLGGNTQYF
TRBD2	TRBV5-4	TRBJ2-5	.	TGTGCCAGCAGCTTGGGTCAGCAAGGACTAGCGGGATTGGGGGAGACCCAGTACTTC	CASSLGQQGLAGLGETQYF
.	TRBV28	TRBJ1-1	.	TGTGCCAGCAGTTTATCGGTCGGGAACACTGAAGCTTTCTTT	CASSLSVGNTEAFF
.	TRBV2	TRBJ1-1	.	TGTGCCAGCAGTAGGACAGTTCGGACTGAAGCTTTCTTT	CASSRTVRTEAFF
.	TRBV29-1	TRBJ2-2	.	TGCAGCGTTGTAACAGGGTTTCTCACCGGGGAGCTGTTTTTT	CSVVTGFLTGELFF
.	TRBV9	TRBJ1-3	once	TGTGCCAGCAGCGTTCGGGGTTCGGGCTCTGGAAACACCATATATTTT	CASSVRGSGSGNTIYF
.	TRBV19	TRBJ1-1	.	TGTGCCAGTAGGGTCACACCCGTGAACACTGAAGCTTTCTTT	CASRVTPVNTEAFF
.	TRBV12-3/TRBV12-4	TRBJ1-2	.	TGTGCCAGCAGTTTGTGGAGTCACTATGGCTACACCTTC	CASSLWSHYGYTF
TRBD1	TRBV27	TRBJ1-6	.	TGTGCCAGCAGTTTATCCGGGACAGGGTCTTGGATATCGCCCCTCCACTTT	CASSLSGTGSWISPLHF
.	TRBV29-1	TRBJ1-1	.	TGCAGCGTTGAAAGGTACCGGGGGTTGGACACTGAAGCTTTCTTT	CSVERYRGLDTEAFF
TRBD2	TRBV6-4	TRBJ2-1	once	TGTGCCAGCAGTGACTCGGCGGGAGCCCTCTACAATGAGCAGTTCTTC	CASSDSAGALYNEQFF
TRBD2	TRBV4-3	TRBJ2-5	.	TGCGCCAGCAGCCCGCGAACGACTAGCGGACAAGAGACCCAGTACTTC	CASSPRTTSGQETQYF
TRBD2	TRBV6-6	TRBJ2-7	.	TGTGCCAGCAGTTACCGGACTAGCGGGAGCTCCTACGAGCAGTACTTC	CASSYRTSGSSYEQYF
TRBD1	TRBV28	TRBJ1-2	.	TGTGCCAGCAGTTTATATCAGACAGGGGGGAATGGCTACACCTTC	CASSLYQTGGNGYTF
.	TRBV19	TRBJ2-3	.	TGTGCCAGTAGTATAAGGGGGGATACGCAGTATTTT	CASSIRGDTQYF
TRBD2	TRBV6-4	TRBJ2-3	.	TGTGCCAGCAGTGACACCGAGCGGGGGTTCACAGATACGCAGTATTTT	CASSDTERGFTDTQYF
.	TRBV7-9	TRBJ1-2	.	TGTGCCAGCAGAGGGGCATTGCCCTATGGCTACACCTTC	CASRGALPYGYTF
.	TRBV7-2	TRBJ2-7	.	TGTGCCAGCAGCTCGCTACAGTCCTACGAGCAGTACTTC	CASSSLQSYEQYF
TRBD1	TRBV9	TRBJ1-6	few	TGTGCCAGCAGCTCCAGGACAGGGAGAAATTCACCCCTCCACTTT	CASSSRTGRNSPLHF
.	TRBV29-1	TRBJ1-2	.	TGCAGCGTTTTCAGGGGAGAATATGGCTACACCTTC	CSVFRGEYGYTF
.	TRBV7-9	TRBJ2-2	.	TGTGCCAGCACCTCGGCGGGGCGGAAGAGCACCGGGGAGCTGTTTTTT	CASTSAGRKSTGELFF
.	TRBV28	TRBJ1-1	.	TGTGCCAGCAGTTTATTCGGCCGGGATGTTACTCAAGCTTTCTTT	CASSLFGRDVTQAFF
.	TRBV6-2/TRBV6-3	TRBJ2-6	.	TGTGCCAGCAGTTACTCGTTCGTTGCTGGGGCCAACGTCCTGACTTTC	CASSYSFVAGANVLTF
TRBD2	TRBV4-2	TRBJ2-7	.	TGTGCCAGCAGCCAAGACCCGGGACTAGCGTGGGAGCAGTACTTC	CASSQDPGLAWEQYF
TRBD1	TRBV19	TRBJ1-2	.	TGTGCCAGTAGCGTGACAGGGTGGGACGGCTACACCTTC	CASSVTGWDGYTF
TRBD1	TRBV11-2	TRBJ2-3	.	TGTGCCAGCAGCTTAGTTGATGCGCGGGACAGGGGGTATTTT	CASSLVDARDRGYF
.	TRBV4-3	TRBJ2-5	.	TGCGCCAGCAGCCAAGTCTACCCTCCAGAGACCCAGTACTTC	CASSQVYPPETQYF
TRBD1	TRBV28	TRBJ2-2	.	TGTGCCAGCACCCCAGGGGGCACGGGCACCGGGGAGCTGTTTTTT	CASTPGGTGTGELFF
.	TRBV7-2	TRBJ2-7	.	TGTGCCAGCAGCGTAGTGGGCGGGTTCGAGCAGTACTTC	CASSVVGGFEQYF
.	TRBV15	TRBJ1-5	.	TGTGCCACTAATACCGCGCGGGATCAGCCCCAGCATTTT	CATNTARDQPQHF
TRBD1	TRBV7-2	TRBJ1-3	.	TGTGCCAGCAGCTTAATTGGGGACAGGGGGCTTGCTGGAAACACCATATATTTT	CASSLIGDRGLAGNTIYF
TRBD1	TRBV5-1	TRBJ1-2	.	TGCGCCAGCAGCTTGGCCGGGACAGGGGGCCTCCGGCAGTATGGCTACACCTTC	CASSLAGTGGLRQYGYTF
TRBD1	TRBV6-2/TRBV6-3	TRBJ2-5	.	TGTGCCAGCAGTTCCCCGGACAGGGGGAGCGAGACCCAGTACTTC	CASSSPDRGSETQYF
TRBD2	TRBV2	TRBJ2-7	many	TGTGCCAGCAGCTTACTAGCGGTCAGCTACGAGCAGTACTTC	CASSLLAVSYEQYF
.	TRBV27	TRBJ1-1	.	TGTGCCAGCAGTTTCCGGGGTCATAACACTGAAGCTTTCTTT	CASSFRGHNTEAFF
.	TRBV5-6	TRBJ1-1	.	TGTGCCAGCAGCCGGCGGGGCGGCATCACTGAAGCTTTCTTT	CASSRRGGITEAFF
TRBD2	TRBV28	TRBJ2-3	.	TGTGCCAGCCAGCTCCCGGGAGGAACGGATACGCAGTATTTT	CASQLPGGTDTQYF
.	TRBV12-3/TRBV12-4	TRBJ1-3	.	TGTGCCAGCAGTTTTTTCGGTGGAAACACCATATATTTT	CASSFFGGNTIYF
TRBD2	TRBV19	TRBJ2-1	few	TGTGCCAGTCGTACTAGCGGGCCCTCCTACAATGAGCAGTTCTTC	CASRTSGPSYNEQFF
TRBD1	TRBV7-2	TRBJ2-4	.	TGTGCCAGCAGCTTAGGCCCCAGGGGGTTGGCCAAAAACATTCAGTACTTC	CASSLGPRGLAKNIQYF
TRBD2	TRBV30	TRBJ2-3	.	TGTGCCTGGAGTGGGTGGGGACTAGCAGCTGATACGCAGTATTTT	CAWSGWGLAADTQYF
.	TRBV6-1	TRBJ2-3	.	TGTGCCAGCAGTGAAAGTCTTGGCGGCGGCACAGATACGCAGTATTTT	CASSESLGGGTDTQYF
.	TRBV6-2/TRBV6-3	TRBJ2-7	.	TGTGCCAGCAGTTACTTTCCAGGGGCCGAGCAGTACTTC	CASSYFPGAEQYF
.	TRBV7-2	TRBJ2-1	.	TGTGCCAGCAGCTTAGCGAGAACAGTGTCGAATGAGCAGTTCTTC	CASSLARTVSNEQFF
TRBD1	TRBV5-1	TRBJ2-7	.	TGCGCCAGCAGCTTGGTGGGGACAGGGGACTACGAGCAGTACTTC	CASSLVGTGDYEQYF
TRBD2	TRBV4-1	TRBJ2-3	.	TGCGCCAGCAGCCAAGTTACTAGCGGGGGGGGGAATACGCAGTATTTT	CASSQVTSGGGNTQYF
TRBD1	TRBV15	TRBJ1-2	.	TGTGCCACCAGCAGCCGGACAGGGCAGGGCTACACCTTC	CATSSRTGQGYTF
TRBD2	TRBV29-1	TRBJ2-2	.	TGCAGCGTTGGAGTAAGGCGGGGGGGCACCGGGGAGCTGTTTTTT	CSVGVRRGGTGELFF
.	TRBV6-5	TRBJ1-4	.	TGTGCCAGCAGGGGTGACAGGCGGGCTAATGAAAAACTGTTTTTT	CASRGDRRANEKLFF
.	TRBV7-3	TRBJ2-1	.	TGTGCCAGCAGCTTAATGCCAGCGACTAGCTCCTACAATGAGCAGTTCTTC	CASSLMPATSSYNEQFF
TRBD2	TRBV7-2	TRBJ2-3	.	TGTGCCAGCAGCTTAGTGGCAGCGGGAACAGATACGCAGTATTTT	CASSLVAAGTDTQYF